This passage covers 2 T cell receptor beta chains from one sample sequenced in a study of cytomegalovirus exposure and HLA in healthy donors. Generated by immunoSEQ multiplex PCR, the TCRdb table keeps only in-frame clones and is missing some. The table shows 150,000 to 200,000 clones, with roughly 84% occurring only once. The specimen was PBMCs. The receptors come from a man aged 25 to 45 in good health and CMV-seropositive.

The chain couples TRBV6-6 to TRBJ2-5; D is perhaps TRBD1 (5 bases). Germline V gene data show CDR1 as MNHNY and CDR2 as SVGAGI (reference sequence). The CDR3 has 15 amino acids. V was trimmed by 8 bases and J by 1 base, leaving 17 bases between them. The CDR3 reads CASVGLVGLQETQYF. CDR3 DNA sequence: TGTGCCAGCGTGGGGCTGGTGGGGCTCCAAGAGACCCAGTACTTC.

The chain links TRBV7-9 to TRBJ1-1; TRBD1 aligns across 7 bases. The CDR3 is 18 residues long. Germline loops: CDR1 SEHNR, CDR2 FQNEAQ (reference sequence). V was clipped by 2 bases and J by 1 base; unmatched bases: 13. The DNA of the CDR3 is TGTGCCAGCAGCTTACCCGATAACCCGACAGGGCCGAACACTGAAGCTTTCTTT. It translates to CASSLPDNPTGPNTEAFF.